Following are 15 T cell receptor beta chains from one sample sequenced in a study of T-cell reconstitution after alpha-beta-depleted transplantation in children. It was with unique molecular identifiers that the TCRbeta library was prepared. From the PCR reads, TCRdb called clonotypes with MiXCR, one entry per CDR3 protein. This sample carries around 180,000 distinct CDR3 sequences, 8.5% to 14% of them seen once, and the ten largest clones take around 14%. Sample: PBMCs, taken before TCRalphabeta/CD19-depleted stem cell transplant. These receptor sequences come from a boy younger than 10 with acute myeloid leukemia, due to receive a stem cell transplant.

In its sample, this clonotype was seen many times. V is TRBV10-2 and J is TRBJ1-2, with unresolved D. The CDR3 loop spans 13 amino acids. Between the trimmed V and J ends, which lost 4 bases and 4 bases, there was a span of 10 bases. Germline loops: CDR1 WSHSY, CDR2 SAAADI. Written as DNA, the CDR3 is TGCGCCAGCAGTGTGGCAGACCCCTATGGCTACACCTTC. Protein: CASSVADPYGYTF.

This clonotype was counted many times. The CDR3 coding sequence is TGCAGCGTTTGCCGGACCGGTGGGGAGCAGTACTTC. Its protein product is CSVCRTGGEQYF. The V and J genes are TRBV29-1 and TRBJ2-7; D uncertain. Trimming took 5 bases from V and 7 from J, leaving 15 bases between them. Germline V gene lookup returns CDR1 SQVTM and CDR2 ANQGSEA. CDR3 size: 12 residues.

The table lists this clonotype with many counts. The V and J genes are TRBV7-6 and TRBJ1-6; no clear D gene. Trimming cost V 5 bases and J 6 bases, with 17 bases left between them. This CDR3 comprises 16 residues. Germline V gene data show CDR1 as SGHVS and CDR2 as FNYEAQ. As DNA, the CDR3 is TGTGCCAGCAGCCATCTTAGGGATCCCGTTAATTCACCCCTCCACTTT. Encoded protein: CASSHLRDPVNSPLHF.

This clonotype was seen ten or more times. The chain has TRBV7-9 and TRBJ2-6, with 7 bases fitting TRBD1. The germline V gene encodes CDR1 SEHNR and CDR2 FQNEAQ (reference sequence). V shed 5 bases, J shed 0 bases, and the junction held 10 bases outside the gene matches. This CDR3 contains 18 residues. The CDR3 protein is CASSRARDSSSGANVLTF. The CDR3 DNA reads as TGTGCCAGCAGCCGCGCTAGGGACAGCAGCTCTGGGGCCAACGTCCTGACTTTC.

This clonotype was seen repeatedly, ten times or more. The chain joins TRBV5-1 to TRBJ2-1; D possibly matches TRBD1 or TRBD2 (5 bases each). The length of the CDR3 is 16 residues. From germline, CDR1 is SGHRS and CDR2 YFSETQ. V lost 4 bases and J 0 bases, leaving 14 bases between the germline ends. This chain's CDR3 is CASSLSGRISYNEQFF. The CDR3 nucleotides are TGCGCCAGCAGCCTATCGGGACGGATCTCCTACAATGAGCAGTTCTTC.

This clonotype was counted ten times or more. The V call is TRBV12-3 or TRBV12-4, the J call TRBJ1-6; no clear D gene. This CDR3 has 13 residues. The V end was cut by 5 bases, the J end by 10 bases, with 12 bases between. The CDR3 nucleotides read TGTGCCAGCAGTGACACCGTAGGGTCACCCCTCCACTTT. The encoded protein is CASSDTVGSPLHF.

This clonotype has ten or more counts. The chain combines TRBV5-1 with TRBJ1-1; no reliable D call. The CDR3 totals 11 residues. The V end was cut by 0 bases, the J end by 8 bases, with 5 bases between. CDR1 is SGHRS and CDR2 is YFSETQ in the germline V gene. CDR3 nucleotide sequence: TGCGCCAGCAGCTTGGGCAACGAAGCTTTCTTT. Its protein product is CASSLGNEAFF. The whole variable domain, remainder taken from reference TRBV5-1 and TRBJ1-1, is KAGVTQTPRYLIKTRGQQVTLSCSPISGHRSVSWYQQTPGQGLQFLFEYFSETQRNKGNFPGRFSGRQFSNSRSEMNVSTLELGDSALYLCASSLGNEAFFGQGTRLTVV.

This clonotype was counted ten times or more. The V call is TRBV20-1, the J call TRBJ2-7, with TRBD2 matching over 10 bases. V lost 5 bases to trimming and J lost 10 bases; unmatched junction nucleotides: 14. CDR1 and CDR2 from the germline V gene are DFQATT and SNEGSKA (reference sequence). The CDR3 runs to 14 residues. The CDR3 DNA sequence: TGCAGTGCTCAGAACCTGGGACTAGCGTTTAGTCAGTACTTC. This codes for CSAQNLGLAFSQYF.

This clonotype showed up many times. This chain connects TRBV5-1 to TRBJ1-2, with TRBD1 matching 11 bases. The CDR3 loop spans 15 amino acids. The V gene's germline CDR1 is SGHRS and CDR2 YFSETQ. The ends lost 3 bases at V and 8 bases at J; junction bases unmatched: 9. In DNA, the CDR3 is TGCGCCAGCAGCTCTCCGGGACAGGGGGAGAGGGGCTACACCTTC. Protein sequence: CASSSPGQGERGYTF. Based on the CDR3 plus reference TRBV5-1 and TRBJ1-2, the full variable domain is KAGVTQTPRYLIKTRGQQVTLSCSPISGHRSVSWYQQTPGQGLQFLFEYFSETQRNKGNFPGRFSGRQFSNSRSEMNVSTLELGDSALYLCASSSPGQGERGYTFGSGTRLTVV.

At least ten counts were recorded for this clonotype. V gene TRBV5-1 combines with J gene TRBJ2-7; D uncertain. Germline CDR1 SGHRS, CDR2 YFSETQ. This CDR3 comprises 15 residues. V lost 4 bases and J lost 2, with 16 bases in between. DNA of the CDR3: TGCGCCAGCAGCCCTAGTGGCGCCGGTACCTACGAGCAGTACTTC. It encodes CASSPSGAGTYEQYF.

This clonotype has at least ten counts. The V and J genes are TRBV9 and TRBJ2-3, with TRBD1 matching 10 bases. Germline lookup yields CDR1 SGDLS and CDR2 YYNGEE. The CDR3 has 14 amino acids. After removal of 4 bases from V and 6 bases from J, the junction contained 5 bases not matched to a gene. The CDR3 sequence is CASSPGTGVDTQYF. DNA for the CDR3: TGTGCCAGCAGCCCCGGGACAGGGGTCGATACGCAGTATTTT.

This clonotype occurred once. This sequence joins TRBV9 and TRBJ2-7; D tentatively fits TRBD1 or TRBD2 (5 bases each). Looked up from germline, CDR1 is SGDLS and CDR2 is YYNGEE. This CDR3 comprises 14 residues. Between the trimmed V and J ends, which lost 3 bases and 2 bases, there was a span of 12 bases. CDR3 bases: TGTGCCAGCAGCGCCCGGGACGGGGCCTACGAGCAGTACTTC. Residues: CASSARDGAYEQYF.

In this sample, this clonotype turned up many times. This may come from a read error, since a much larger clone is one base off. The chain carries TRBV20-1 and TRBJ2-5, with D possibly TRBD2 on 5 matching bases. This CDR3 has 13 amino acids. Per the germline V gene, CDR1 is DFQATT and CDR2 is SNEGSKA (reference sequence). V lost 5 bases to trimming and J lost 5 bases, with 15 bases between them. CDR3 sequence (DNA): TGCAGTGCTCAGATAGGGCGCGGGGAGACCCAGTACTTC. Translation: CSAQIGRGETQYF.

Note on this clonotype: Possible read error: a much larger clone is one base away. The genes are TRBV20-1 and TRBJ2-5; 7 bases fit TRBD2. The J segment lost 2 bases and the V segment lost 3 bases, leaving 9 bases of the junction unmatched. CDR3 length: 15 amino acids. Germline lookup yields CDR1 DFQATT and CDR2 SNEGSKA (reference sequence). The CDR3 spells CSARIFGGKQETQYF. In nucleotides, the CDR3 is TGCAGTGCTAGGATTTTCGGGGGGAAGCAAGAGACCCAGTACTTC.

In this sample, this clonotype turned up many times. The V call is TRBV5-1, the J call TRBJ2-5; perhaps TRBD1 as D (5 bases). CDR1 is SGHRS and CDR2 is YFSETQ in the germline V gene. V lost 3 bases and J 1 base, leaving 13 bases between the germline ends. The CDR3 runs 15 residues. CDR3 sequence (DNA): TGCGCCAGCAGCTGGCAAAAAGGGGTCCAAGAGACCCAGTACTTC. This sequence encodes CASSWQKGVQETQYF.